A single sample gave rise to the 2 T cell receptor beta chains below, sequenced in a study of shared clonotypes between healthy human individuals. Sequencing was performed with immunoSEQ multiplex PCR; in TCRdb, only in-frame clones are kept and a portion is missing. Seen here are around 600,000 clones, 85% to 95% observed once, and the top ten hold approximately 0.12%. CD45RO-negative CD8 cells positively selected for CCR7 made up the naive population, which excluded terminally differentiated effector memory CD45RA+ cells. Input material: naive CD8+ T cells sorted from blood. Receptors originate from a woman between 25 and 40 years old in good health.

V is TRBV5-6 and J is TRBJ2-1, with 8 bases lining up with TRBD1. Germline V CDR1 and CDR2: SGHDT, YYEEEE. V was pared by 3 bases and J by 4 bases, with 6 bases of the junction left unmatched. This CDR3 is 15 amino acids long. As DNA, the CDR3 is TGTGCCAGCAGCTCAGGGGGCAGCTTTTACAATGAGCAGTTCTTC. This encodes CASSSGGSFYNEQFF. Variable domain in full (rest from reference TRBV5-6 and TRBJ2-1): DAGVTQSPTHLIKTRGQQVTLRCSPKSGHDTVSWYQQALGQGPQFIFQYYEEEERQRGNFPDRFSGHQFPNYSSELNVNALLLGDSALYLCASSSGGSFYNEQFFGPGTRLTVL.

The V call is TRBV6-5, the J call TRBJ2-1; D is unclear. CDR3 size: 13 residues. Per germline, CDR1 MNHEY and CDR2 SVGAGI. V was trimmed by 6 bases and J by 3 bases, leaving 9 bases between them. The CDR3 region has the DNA TGTGCCAGCAGCGTTACGGTCTACAATGAGCAGTTCTTC. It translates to CASSVTVYNEQFF.